This T cell receptor beta chain emerged from a study of T cell responses to AZD1222 COVID-19 vaccine. Study-wide context: Pooled in the analysis were second doses at about 4 or about 12 weeks. Study results and limitations: Regions 160-218 and 743-854 held dominance among vaccine-associated CD4 TCRs, which spanned spike. AZD1222 recipients seropositive at baseline numbered only 6 or 7. Females made up more of the donors, who were largely white British, and clonal diversity may have come out too low.

As for this clone: What it recognizes is unknown.

TCRdb keeps only in-frame clones here, not all; method: immunoSEQ multiplex PCR. The sample carries 100,000 or so clones, approximately 87% recorded once. Looked up from germline, CDR1 is SNHLY and CDR2 is FYNNEI. V was clipped by 3 bases and J by 4 bases, with 9 bases between them. CDR3 length equals 13 residues. Source: peripheral blood, taken on day 0 of AZD1222 vaccination. This rearrangement joins TRBV2 to TRBJ2-5; D is perhaps TRBD2 (5 bases). The sequence derives from an adult in good health. CDR3 region: CASSESRGETQYF. The CDR3 coding sequence is TGTGCCAGCAGTGAGAGTCGGGGAGAGACCCAGTACTTC.